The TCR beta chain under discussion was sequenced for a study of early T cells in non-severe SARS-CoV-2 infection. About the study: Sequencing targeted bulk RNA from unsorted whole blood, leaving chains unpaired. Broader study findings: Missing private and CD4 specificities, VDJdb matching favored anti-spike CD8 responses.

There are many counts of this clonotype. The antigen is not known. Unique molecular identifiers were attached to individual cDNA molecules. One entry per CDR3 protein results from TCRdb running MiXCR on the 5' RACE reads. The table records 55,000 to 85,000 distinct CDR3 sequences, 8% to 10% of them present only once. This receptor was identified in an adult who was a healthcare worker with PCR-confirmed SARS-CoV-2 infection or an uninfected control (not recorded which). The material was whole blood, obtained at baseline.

CDR3 DNA: TGTGCCAGCAGCTCCAGAACACAGGGAACGCAGTATTTT. This translates into CASSSRTQGTQYF. This chain joins TRBV11-2 and TRBJ2-3; D perhaps matches TRBD1 (6 bases). Germline CDR1 is SGHAT and CDR2 is FQNNGV. V was cut by 4 bases and J by 9 bases, with 14 bases left in between. The CDR3 is 13 amino acids.